These T cell receptor beta chains were read from a single sample in a study of T cell repertoires in cytomegalovirus infection. Each CDR3 protein is one row after TCRdb ran MiXCR on the reads. The sample holds about 490,000 distinct CDR3 sequences; around 27% are singletons and the top ten take around 14%. Sequencing input: PBMCs. These receptors came from a human donor in good health (CMV status not recorded). Some clones in this sample may be carry-over from other donors' samples. Each CDR3 is given with its conserved first and last residue. D genes are given only for firm matches. A clone size is listed for some rows: how often the clone was seen (once, few, many), or a class if it is expanded.

V,J,size,D,DNA,CDR3
TRBV12-3/TRBV12-4,TRBJ1-5,few,.,TGTGCCAGCAGTTTGGCCCTGGGACTAGGCAATCAGCCCCAGCATTTT,CASSLALGLGNQPQHF
TRBV7-3,TRBJ2-2,.,TRBD1,TGTGCCAGCAGGGGGACAGGGGAGACCGGGGAGCTGTTTTTT,CASRGTGETGELFF
TRBV7-6,TRBJ2-7,few,.,TGTGCCAGCAGCCAGCCCCCCTACGAGCAGTACTTC,CASSQPPYEQYF
TRBV28,TRBJ2-3,few,.,TGTGCCAGCAGACAGCCGGGACCGCCCCTCACAGATACGCAGTATTTT,CASRQPGPPLTDTQYF
TRBV11-2,TRBJ2-3,many,TRBD2,TGTGCCAGCAGCGACTTGGCGGGAGTAGGAGATACGCAGTATTTT,CASSDLAGVGDTQYF
TRBV6-1,TRBJ2-3,.,TRBD1,TGTGCCAGCAGTGGAAACAGGGGACACTCTAGCACAGATACGCAGTATTTT,CASSGNRGHSSTDTQYF
TRBV9,TRBJ1-3,few,.,TGTGCCAGCAGCGCCGGACAGATTGTCTCTGGAAACACCATATATTTT,CASSAGQIVSGNTIYF
TRBV7-2,TRBJ1-2,few,.,TGTGCCAGCAGCTCGTACCCAATGGGGCGACGGGCTGGCTACACCTTC,CASSSYPMGRRAGYTF
TRBV5-6,TRBJ2-1,many,.,TGTGCCAGCAGAGTCCTCCGGGGCCCGCAGTTCTTC,CASRVLRGPQFF
TRBV12-3/TRBV12-4,TRBJ2-2,few,TRBD1,TGTGCCAGCAAGAATCGACAGGGGGCGGTCACCGGGGAGCTGTTTTTT,CASKNRQGAVTGELFF
TRBV7-6,TRBJ2-5,.,.,TGTGCCAGCAGCTCGGGACTTACACAAGAGACCCAGTACTTC,CASSSGLTQETQYF
TRBV7-9,TRBJ1-1,many,TRBD1,TGTGCCAGCAGTCTAGGGGGCACCACTGAAGCTTTCTTT,CASSLGGTTEAFF
TRBV11-1,TRBJ2-1,many,TRBD1,TGTGCCAGCAGCTCCGGTCCGGGACAGGGAAACAATGAGCAGTTCTTC,CASSSGPGQGNNEQFF
TRBV7-7,TRBJ2-2,few,.,TGTGCCAGCAGCTTAGACAGGGTGGGCACCGGGGAGCTGTTTTTT,CASSLDRVGTGELFF
TRBV6-1,TRBJ2-7,many,TRBD2,TGTGCCAGCAGTCGGGGGGGGCACCCTACCTACGAGCAGTACTTC,CASSRGGHPTYEQYF
TRBV7-2,TRBJ2-4,few,.,TGTGCCAGCAGCCCCCCAGGCGCGGGAAACATTCAGTACTTC,CASSPPGAGNIQYF
TRBV7-3,TRBJ2-7,.,TRBD2,TGTGCCAGCAGCTTATCAGACGGGGGGGTCTACGAGCAGTACTTC,CASSLSDGGVYEQYF
TRBV6-1,TRBJ2-1,many,.,TGTGCCAGCAGTGGACCTAGGGAGCGGAGCCTCTCCTACAATGAGCAGTTCTTC,CASSGPRERSLSYNEQFF
TRBV12-3/TRBV12-4,TRBJ1-5,many,.,TGTGCCAGCAGTTTTGGGAGTCAGCCCCAGCATTTT,CASSFGSQPQHF
TRBV15,TRBJ2-1,.,.,TGTGCCACCAGCAGACCAGAGATGGGGCAGTTCTTC,CATSRPEMGQFF
TRBV7-9,TRBJ2-1,.,.,TGTGCCAGCAGCTTAAGGGTGGCCGGTGGGGCTGAGCAGTTCTTC,CASSLRVAGGAEQFF
TRBV5-1,TRBJ2-6,few,.,TGCGCCAGCAGGCCAGACATGGGCGCTGGGGCCAACGTCCTGACTTTC,CASRPDMGAGANVLTF
TRBV7-8,TRBJ2-7,many,.,TGTGCCAGCAGCTTAGGTAGGGACGAGCAGTACTTC,CASSLGRDEQYF
TRBV10-3,TRBJ1-5,.,TRBD1,TGTGCCATCAGCGGGACAGGGGGCACCAATAGCAATCAGCCCCAGCATTTT,CAISGTGGTNSNQPQHF
TRBV7-2,TRBJ2-1,.,.,TGTGCCAGCGCTAGATTTCACGACAATGAGCAGTTCTTC,CASARFHDNEQFF
TRBV12-3/TRBV12-4,TRBJ1-2,.,TRBD1,TGTGCCAGCAGTTTGGCCGGGACAGGATACGCCTATGGCTACACCTTC,CASSLAGTGYAYGYTF
TRBV11-1,TRBJ1-5,.,TRBD1,TGTGCCAGCAGCCCTTACCGTAGGGACAGGGAGGACAATCAGCCCCAGCATTTT,CASSPYRRDREDNQPQHF
TRBV28,TRBJ2-5,.,.,TGTGCCAGCAGTTCCGGGGAAAGAGAGACCCAGTACTTC,CASSSGERETQYF
TRBV29-1,TRBJ1-1,few,.,TGCAGCGCCGACGTTGGGATGAACACTGAAGCTTTCTTT,CSADVGMNTEAFF
TRBV6-4,TRBJ2-3,many,TRBD2,TGTGCCAGCAGTGCGTCTAGCGGGAGGACAGATACGCAGTATTTT,CASSASSGRTDTQYF
TRBV7-3,TRBJ2-1,.,.,TGTGCCAGCAGCAACCCAAATAGTATTCGGGACTCATGGAGCAATGAGCAGTTCTTC,CASSNPNSIRDSWSNEQFF
TRBV18,TRBJ1-1,.,.,TGTGCCAGCTCACCACCGTCGGGGTACACTGAAGCTTTCTTT,CASSPPSGYTEAFF
TRBV14,TRBJ2-1,.,.,TGTGCCAGCAGCCAAGGGACAAACTCCTACAATGAGCAGTTCTTC,CASSQGTNSYNEQFF
TRBV28,TRBJ2-2,.,TRBD1,TGTGCCAGCAGTTCGCAGACAGGGGGAGCCACCGGGGAGCTGTTTTTT,CASSSQTGGATGELFF
TRBV27,TRBJ2-2,few,TRBD1,TGTGCCAGCAGTCCTACAGGGGTTTACACCGGGGAGCTGTTTTTT,CASSPTGVYTGELFF
TRBV7-2,TRBJ1-2,many,TRBD1,TGTGCCAGCAGCCAACAGGGGGCGTTGAGCTACACCTTC,CASSQQGALSYTF
TRBV6-6,TRBJ2-1,.,.,TGTGCCAGCAGTTACTCCCGGGGACGCGTGGTTCAGGGGAGCAAAAATGAGCAGTTCTTC,CASSYSRGRVVQGSKNEQFF
TRBV2,TRBJ2-7,many,.,TGTGCCACATGCCGGGACGGGGGCTCCTACGAGCAGTACTTC,CATCRDGGSYEQYF
TRBV6-2/TRBV6-3,TRBJ1-1,few,.,TGTGCCAGCAGTTACTCGATAGTAGACGCTTTCTTT,CASSYSIVDAFF
TRBV6-1,TRBJ2-1,few,.,TGTGCCAGCAGTTACTATATTAATGAGCAGTTCTTC,CASSYYINEQFF
TRBV7-2,TRBJ2-3,many,TRBD2,TGTGCCAGCAGCTTAGACGGGACTACAAGCACAGATACGCAGTATTTT,CASSLDGTTSTDTQYF
TRBV19,TRBJ2-1,few,.,TGTGCCAGTAGTATACTTGCCGGGCATAGCTCCTACAATGAGCAGTTCTTC,CASSILAGHSSYNEQFF
TRBV20-1,TRBJ2-7,once,.,TGCAGTGCTAGAGATGGTCACGTCCATCTCTCCTACGAGCAGTACTTC,CSARDGHVHLSYEQYF
TRBV7-2,TRBJ2-1,many,TRBD2,TGTGCCAGCAGCCGACTAGCGGGACCCTACAATGAGCAGTTCTTC,CASSRLAGPYNEQFF